The 5 T cell receptor beta chains presented below share a single source sample, sequenced in a study of identical twins. One entry per CDR3 protein results from TCRdb running MiXCR on the 5' RACE reads. The sample holds some 1,600,000 distinct CDR3 sequences, about 32% seen once. Sequencing was carried out using cord blood. The source of these receptors is a newborn girl in good health.

This chain links TRBV6-1 with TRBJ1-5; D is uncertain. Germline CDR1 and CDR2: MNHNS and SASEGT. V was pared by 0 bases and J by 7 bases, with 7 bases between. The CDR3 length is 13 residues. The CDR3 here is CASSEAGRQPQHF. For the CDR3, the DNA is TGTGCCAGCAGTGAAGCGGGGAGACAGCCCCAGCATTTT.

The sample holds many counts of this clonotype. The chain is built from TRBV20-1 and TRBJ1-2; D ambiguous. Germline values: CDR1 DFQATT, CDR2 SNEGSKA (reference sequence). V was shortened by 0 bases and J by 8 bases, with 7 bases between the two germline ends. The CDR3 is 11 residues long. CDR3: CSARDPRGYTF. The CDR3 region has the DNA TGCAGTGCTAGAGATCCGAGGGGCTACACCTTC.

A word on this clonotype: Germline is not matched at one junction end, which may reflect a read error. The rearrangement uses TRBV5-1 and TRBJ2-3; 11 bases line up with TRBD2. Germline V gene lookup returns CDR1 SGHRS and CDR2 YFSETQ. The CDR3 is 16 residues long. CDR3 DNA sequence: TGTGCCAGCAGCTTAGCTAGCGGGAGGCACACAGATACGCAGTATTTT. It specifies CASSLASGRHTDTQYF.

This clonotype was counted only a few times. This chain connects TRBV14 to TRBJ2-7; TRBD2 matches 12 bases. Losses at the gene ends were 2 bases for V and 4 bases for J; bases not matched to a gene: 6. This CDR3 region has 16 residues. Germline loops: CDR1 SGHDN, CDR2 FVKESK. The CDR3 coding sequence is TGTGCCAGCAGCCAAAAGACTAGCGGGAGTCTTTACGAGCAGTACTTC. Protein sequence: CASSQKTSGSLYEQYF. Combining the CDR3 with reference TRBV14 and TRBJ2-7 gives the whole variable domain EAGVTQFPSHSVIEKGQTVTLRCDPISGHDNLYWYRRVMGKEIKFLLHFVKESKQDESGMPNNRFLAERTGGTYSTLKVQPAELEDSGVYFCASSQKTSGSLYEQYFGPGTRLTVT.

Many counts were recorded for this clonotype. The genes are TRBV6-1 and TRBJ2-1, with TRBD2 matching over 12 bases. Germline CDR1 MNHNS, CDR2 SASEGT. V lost 9 bases to trimming and J lost 0 bases; unmatched junction nucleotides: 3. The CDR3 consists of 15 residues. The CDR3 spells CASGLAGNSYNEQFF. The CDR3 DNA reads TGTGCCAGTGGACTAGCGGGGAACTCCTACAATGAGCAGTTCTTC.